Presented here are 17 T cell receptor beta chains from one specimen sequenced in a study of OX40 agonist ivuxolimab in advanced cancers. Clones were sequenced by immunoSEQ multiplex PCR, and TCRdb holds only the in-frame ones, with some missing. The data show about 32,000 clones, approximately 90% seen once. This specimen was CD4+ or CD8+ T cells sorted from blood, taken in a trial of the OX40 agonist ivuxolimab. The receptor set was obtained from an adult with an advanced solid tumor such as melanoma, head and neck, liver or kidney cancer.

This chain uses TRBV27 with TRBJ1-5; TRBD1 matches 9 bases. This CDR3 is built from 15 residues. Per the germline V gene, CDR1 is MNHEY and CDR2 is SMNVEV (reference sequence). V lost 7 bases and J lost 2; bases outside the gene matches: 6. The chain's CDR3 is CASKTGGLGNQPQHF. The CDR3, as DNA: TGTGCCAGCAAAACAGGGGGCTTGGGCAATCAGCCCCAGCATTTT.

The chain uses TRBV19 and TRBJ2-3; D remains ambiguous. The V gene's germline CDR1 is LNHDA and CDR2 SQIVND (reference sequence). This CDR3 contains 14 residues. With 3 bases removed from V and 2 bases from J, the gap between germline ends came to 9 bases. CDR3 region: CASSILYYTDTQYF. The CDR3 region has the DNA TGTGCCAGTAGTATCCTCTATTACACAGATACGCAGTATTTT.

CDR3 sequence: CASSPGAPRVDTGELFF. The CDR3 nucleotides are TGTGCCAGCAGCCCAGGGGCCCCTCGAGTCGACACCGGGGAGCTGTTTTTT. The genes are TRBV14 and TRBJ2-2; TRBD1 is a possible D gene (6 bases). V was clipped by 4 bases and J by 3 bases, with 18 bases between them. The CDR3 is 17 amino acids. Germline V gene lookup returns CDR1 SGHDN and CDR2 FVKESK.

In DNA, the CDR3 is TGTGCCAGCAGCCGGATTTTAGGGACGACCTACGAGCAGTACTTC. It translates to CASSRILGTTYEQYF. The genes are TRBV14 and TRBJ2-7; tentatively, D is TRBD1 or TRBD2 (5 bases each). Germline CDR1 is SGHDN and CDR2 is FVKESK. Trimming took 4 bases from V and 2 from J, leaving 15 bases between them. The CDR3 runs to 15 residues.

The table lists this clone with a count of one. The genes are TRBV9 and TRBJ1-1; no firm D call. Trimming removed 2 bases from V and 0 bases from J, with 8 bases in between. Germline V gene sequence: CDR1 SGDLS, CDR2 YYNGEE. CDR3 length: 14 amino acids. The CDR3 protein is CASSVGDMNTEAFF. CDR3 bases: TGTGCCAGCAGCGTCGGGGATATGAACACTGAAGCTTTCTTT.

This clone turned up a few times. The chain carries TRBV29-1 and TRBJ1-1, with D maybe TRBD1 (5 bases). The ends were cut back, 7 bases at V and 3 bases at J, with 9 bases in the middle. This CDR3 has 11 amino acids. Looked up from germline, CDR1 is SQVTM and CDR2 is ANQGSEA. DNA of the CDR3: TGCAGCGGAGAAGGGGACACTGAAGCTTTCTTT. Residues: CSGEGDTEAFF.

J is TRBJ2-2 and V is TRBV6-1, with a tentative D call TRBD1 (6 bases). The CDR3 sequence is 12 residues long. Trimming removed 7 bases at V and 7 bases at J, with 10 bases between. Germline V CDR1 and CDR2: MNHNS, SASEGT. The CDR3 nucleotides are TGTGCCAGCAAAGGACAGCTCGGGGAGCTGTTTTTT. Translating gives CASKGQLGELFF.

The gene calls are TRBV14 and TRBJ2-2; no clear D. CDR1 SGHDN and CDR2 FVKESK come from the germline V gene. V lost 1 base to trimming and J lost 1 base, with 19 bases between them. CDR3 length equals 19 residues. The CDR3 DNA follows: TGTGCCAGCAGCCAAGCTCGATGGGCTTCGACTTTGAACACCGGGGAGCTGTTTTTT. The encoded protein is CASSQARWASTLNTGELFF.

V and J are TRBV6-5 and TRBJ1-6; D remains unclear. This CDR3 has 15 residues. Germline CDR1 reads MNHEY; CDR2 reads SVGAGI. V lost 7 bases and J 7 bases, leaving 17 bases between the germline ends. The CDR3 sequence is CASTPHQKRNSPLHF. The DNA for the CDR3 is TGTGCCAGCACCCCACACCAAAAAAGGAATTCACCCCTCCACTTT.

The chain links TRBV19 to TRBJ2-2; 7 positions match TRBD1. Losses at the gene ends were 3 bases for V and 1 base for J; bases not matched to a gene: 2. CDR3 length equals 15 residues. The germline V gene encodes CDR1 LNHDA and CDR2 SQIVND (reference sequence). As DNA, the CDR3 is TGTGCCAGTAGTATGGGACAGTGGAACACCGGGGAGCTGTTTTTT. It is translated as CASSMGQWNTGELFF.

This clone was seen only once. The V call is TRBV5-1, the J call TRBJ2-7; D gene ambiguous. Germline-derived CDR1 and CDR2 are SGHRS and YFSETQ. The CDR3 loop spans 14 amino acids. The V end lost 0 bases, the J end lost 0 bases, and 7 bases lay between the germline ends. In DNA form, the CDR3 reads TGCGCCAGCAGCTTGGAGTGGAGCTCCTACGAGCAGTACTTC. Encoded protein: CASSLEWSSYEQYF.

The genes are TRBV14 and TRBJ2-3, with a weak D call TRBD2 (7 bases). Germline V gene lookup returns CDR1 SGHDN and CDR2 FVKESK. Trimming took off 3 bases at V and 5 bases at J, with 18 bases between the two ends. The length of the CDR3 is 16 residues. The CDR3 coding sequence is TGTGCCAGCAGCCATTTTGCGGGAGAGGGGGAAGATACGCAGTATTTT. This encodes CASSHFAGEGEDTQYF.

This clone occurred once. The rearrangement joins TRBV27 to TRBJ1-1; D may be TRBD1 (6 bases). The germline gives CDR1 MNHEY, CDR2 SMNVEV (reference sequence). Trimming left V 0 bases short and J 14 bases short, with 16 bases between. The CDR3 is 13 amino acids. CDR3 in amino acids: CASSLSWGAEAFF. Written as DNA, the CDR3 is TGTGCCAGCAGTTTATCGTGGGGGGCCGAGGCGTTCTTT.

This rearrangement joins TRBV5-1 to TRBJ2-1, with a possible D match to TRBD1 (6 bases). Germline V gives CDR1 SGHRS, CDR2 YFSETQ. V was pared by 3 bases and J by 8 bases, with 9 bases between. The CDR3 contains 12 residues. The CDR3 sequence is CASSWPGDEQFF. The DNA for the CDR3 is TGCGCCAGCAGCTGGCCAGGGGATGAGCAGTTCTTC. Using reference TRBV5-1 and TRBJ2-1 for the parts outside the CDR3, the full variable domain is KAGVTQTPRYLIKTRGQQVTLSCSPISGHRSVSWYQQTPGQGLQFLFEYFSETQRNKGNFPGRFSGRQFSNSRSEMNVSTLELGDSALYLCASSWPGDEQFFGPGTRLTVL.

This sequence joins TRBV19 and TRBJ2-3; weak D call: TRBD1 (5 bases). This CDR3 has 15 amino acids. Germline V gives CDR1 LNHDA, CDR2 SQIVND (reference sequence). V lost 5 bases and J 5 bases, leaving 17 bases between the germline ends. CDR3 in amino acids: CASSYRNYGLDTQYF. The CDR3 DNA is TGTGCCAGTAGTTACAGGAATTACGGGCTAGATACGCAGTATTTT.

This chain joins TRBV6-6 and TRBJ2-2; D unclear. The CDR3 loop spans 11 amino acids. Trimming stripped 6 bases from V and 7 bases from J, with 6 bases between. The germline CDR1 and CDR2 sequences are MNHNY and SVGAGI (reference sequence). CDR3 amino acids: CASRWGGELFF. CDR3 DNA sequence: TGTGCCAGCAGGTGGGGCGGGGAGCTGTTTTTT.

The V call is TRBV19, the J call TRBJ1-5; TRBD1 matches at 7 bases. The V gene end was trimmed by 7 bases and the J gene end by 7 bases; junction bases not matched to a gene: 4. This CDR3 has 12 residues. Germline V gives CDR1 LNHDA, CDR2 SQIVND (reference sequence). CDR3 amino acids: CASNRGGQPQHF. The CDR3 DNA follows: TGTGCCAGTAACAGGGGAGGGCAGCCCCAGCATTTT.